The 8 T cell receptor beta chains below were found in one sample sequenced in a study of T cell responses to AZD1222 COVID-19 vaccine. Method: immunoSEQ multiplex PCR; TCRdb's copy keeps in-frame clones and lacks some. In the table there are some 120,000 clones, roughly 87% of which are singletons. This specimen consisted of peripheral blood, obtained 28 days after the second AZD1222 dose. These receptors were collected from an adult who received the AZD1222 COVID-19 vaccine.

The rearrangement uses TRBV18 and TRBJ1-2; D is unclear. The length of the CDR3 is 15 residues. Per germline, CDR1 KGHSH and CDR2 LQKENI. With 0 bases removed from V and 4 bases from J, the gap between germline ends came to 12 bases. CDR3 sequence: CASSPPIQETYGYTF. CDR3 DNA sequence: TGTGCCAGCTCACCACCGATCCAGGAGACCTATGGCTACACCTTC. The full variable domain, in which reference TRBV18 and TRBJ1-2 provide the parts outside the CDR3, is NAGVMQNPRHLVRRRGQEARLRCSPMKGHSHVYWYRQLPEEGLKFMVYLQKENIIDESGMPKERFSAEFPKEGPSILRIQQVVRGDSAAYFCASSPPIQETYGYTFGSGTRLTVV.

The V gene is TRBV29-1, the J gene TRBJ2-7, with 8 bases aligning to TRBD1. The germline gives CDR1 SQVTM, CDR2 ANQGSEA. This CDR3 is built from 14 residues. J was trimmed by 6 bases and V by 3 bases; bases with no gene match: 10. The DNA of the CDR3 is TGCAGCGTTGAGCAGGGGGCGCAACCGGGCGAGCAGTACTTC. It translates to CSVEQGAQPGEQYF.

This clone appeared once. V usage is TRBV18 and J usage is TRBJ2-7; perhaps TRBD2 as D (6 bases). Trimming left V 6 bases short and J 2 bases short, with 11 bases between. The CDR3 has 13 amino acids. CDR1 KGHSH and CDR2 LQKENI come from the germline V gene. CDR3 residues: CASSPGETYEQYF. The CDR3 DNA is TGTGCCAGCTCCCCGGGGGAGACCTACGAGCAGTACTTC.

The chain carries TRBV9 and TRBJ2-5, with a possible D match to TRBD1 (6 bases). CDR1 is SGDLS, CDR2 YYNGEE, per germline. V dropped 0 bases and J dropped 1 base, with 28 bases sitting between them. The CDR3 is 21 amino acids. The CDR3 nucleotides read TGTGCCAGCAGCGTAGCTTCTGTATATGGATTGGCCACAGGGTCCCAAGAGACCCAGTACTTC. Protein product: CASSVASVYGLATGSQETQYF.

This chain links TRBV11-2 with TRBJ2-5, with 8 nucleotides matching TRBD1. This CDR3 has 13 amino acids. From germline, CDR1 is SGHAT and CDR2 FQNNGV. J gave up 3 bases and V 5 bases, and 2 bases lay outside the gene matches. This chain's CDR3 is CASSRTGKETQYF. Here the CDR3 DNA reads TGTGCCAGCAGCCGGACAGGGAAAGAGACCCAGTACTTC.

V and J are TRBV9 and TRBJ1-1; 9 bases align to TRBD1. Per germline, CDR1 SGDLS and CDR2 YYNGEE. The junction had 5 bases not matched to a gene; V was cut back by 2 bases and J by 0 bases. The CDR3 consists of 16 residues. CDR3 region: CASSVDRGGLNTEAFF. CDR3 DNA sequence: TGTGCCAGCAGCGTGGACAGGGGCGGATTGAACACTGAAGCTTTCTTT.

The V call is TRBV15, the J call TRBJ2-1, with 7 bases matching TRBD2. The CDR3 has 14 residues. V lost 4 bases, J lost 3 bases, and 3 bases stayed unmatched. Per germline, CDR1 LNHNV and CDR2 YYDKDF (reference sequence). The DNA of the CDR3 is TGTGCCACCAGCAACCAGCGGGACTACAATGAGCAGTTCTTC. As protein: CATSNQRDYNEQFF.

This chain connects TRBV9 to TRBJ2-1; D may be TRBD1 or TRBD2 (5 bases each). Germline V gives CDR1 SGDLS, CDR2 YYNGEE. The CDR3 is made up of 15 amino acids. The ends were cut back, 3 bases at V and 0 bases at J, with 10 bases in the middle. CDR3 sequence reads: CASSAGTGSYNEQFF. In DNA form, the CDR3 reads TGTGCCAGCAGCGCCGGGACCGGCTCCTACAATGAGCAGTTCTTC.